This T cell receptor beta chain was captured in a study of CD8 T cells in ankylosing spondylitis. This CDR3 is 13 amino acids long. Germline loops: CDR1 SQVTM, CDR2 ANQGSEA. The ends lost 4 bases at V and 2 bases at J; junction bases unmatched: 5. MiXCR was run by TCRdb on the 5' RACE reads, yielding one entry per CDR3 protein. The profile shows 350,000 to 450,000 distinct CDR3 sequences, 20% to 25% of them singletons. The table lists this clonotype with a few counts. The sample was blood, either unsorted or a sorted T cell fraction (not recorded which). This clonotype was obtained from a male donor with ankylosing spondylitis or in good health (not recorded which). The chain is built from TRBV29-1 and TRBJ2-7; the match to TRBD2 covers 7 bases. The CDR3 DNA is TGCAGCGTTGTTGTCGCGGGGGCCTACGAGCAGTACTTC. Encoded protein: CSVVVAGAYEQYF.